The 2 T cell receptor beta chains below were found in one sample sequenced in a study of brain T cells in children with intractable seizures. The assay was immunoSEQ multiplex PCR, and TCRdb's table has in-frame clones only and misses some. The profile shows approximately 330,000 clones, over 90% of them singletons. Noted time point: blood from clinic visit 5 months post-surgery; TSC patient then seizure free. The sequenced sample was peripheral blood, obtained approximately 5 months after surgery. The origin of the receptors is a boy younger than two with tuberous sclerosis and intractable seizures.

This rearrangement joins TRBV11-2 to TRBJ2-6; the match to TRBD1 covers 7 bases. Germline V gene data show CDR1 as SGHAT and CDR2 as FQNNGV. The length of the CDR3 is 17 residues. Trimming took 6 bases from V and 2 from J; bases not matched to a gene: 10. The CDR3 sequence is CASRRAGTAAGANVLTF. In nucleotides, the CDR3 is TGTGCCAGCAGGCGTGCCGGGACAGCAGCTGGGGCCAACGTCCTGACTTTC.

The CDR3: CASSFIPQETQYF. The CDR3 DNA is TGTGCCAGCAGTTTCATTCCTCAAGAGACCCAGTACTTC. The rearrangement joins TRBV12-3 or TRBV12-4 to TRBJ2-5, with unresolved D. The CDR3 spans 13 residues. V shed 3 bases and J shed 2 bases, with 7 bases lying between them.